A selection of T cell receptor beta chains follows, all from one sample in a study of naive and memory T cell subsets. TCRdb reprocessed the UMI-ligation and nested PCR reads via MiXCR and lists one record per CDR3 protein. The sample carries fewer than 10,000 distinct CDR3 sequences, roughly 30% recorded once. The sequenced material came from CD8+ TEMRA cells from blood. These receptors came from a human donor in good health. Each CDR3 is given with its conserved first and last residue. D genes are given only for firm matches.

NA | TRBJ2-7 | 13 | TRBV12-3/TRBV12-4 | CASSFGPSYEQYF
TRBD1 | TRBJ2-7 | 15 | TRBV7-9 | CASSRGQGVSYEQYF
NA | TRBJ2-1 | 13 | TRBV7-9 | CASSFAGPNEQFF
TRBD2 | TRBJ2-1 | 16 | TRBV11-1 | CASSLGGLAGYNEQFF
NA | TRBJ2-1 | 14 | TRBV28 | CATTLLAPYNEQFF
NA | TRBJ2-3 | 14 | TRBV6-5 | CASSYGRETDTQYF
TRBD2 | TRBJ2-1 | 18 | TRBV7-8 | CASIPGLAGEGSYNEQFF
TRBD2 | TRBJ2-5 | 15 | TRBV20-1 | CSGVLGLAEQETQYF
TRBD1 | TRBJ2-7 | 13 | TRBV10-3 | CATNGQEQYEQYF
TRBD2 | TRBJ2-1 | 13 | TRBV20-1 | CSARSSGHNEQFF
NA | TRBJ2-7 | 13 | TRBV20-1 | CSAARDWSYEQYF
NA | TRBJ2-4 | 12 | TRBV11-2 | CASSEDMDIQYF
NA | TRBJ1-1 | 18 | TRBV20-1 | CSARDRNTEGLRNTEAFF
TRBD1 | TRBJ1-2 | 14 | TRBV28 | CASSPRGLFYGYTF
NA | TRBJ1-1 | 14 | TRBV7-9 | CASTPPGLNTEAFF
NA | TRBJ1-1 | 14 | TRBV9 | CASSLQDTNTEAFF
NA | TRBJ1-4 | 17 | TRBV15 | CATSRETAHSRREKLFF
NA | TRBJ2-7 | 17 | TRBV4-2 | CASSQPLGGSTSYEQYF
TRBD1 | TRBJ1-6 | 15 | TRBV12-3/TRBV12-4 | CASSGQGASNSPLNF
TRBD1 | TRBJ1-1 | 13 | TRBV29-1 | CSVEEDREIAAFF
NA | TRBJ2-1 | 13 | TRBV7-6 | CASSPDSGEEQFF
NA | TRBJ1-3 | 15 | TRBV4-2 | CASSQDSLSGNTIYF
NA | TRBJ1-5 | 13 | TRBV20-1 | CSATGRLGQPQHF
NA | TRBJ2-1 | 16 | TRBV5-6 | CATRLLLGDNYNEQFF
NA | TRBJ2-6 | 19 | TRBV7-6 | CASSPRGEGDAGGANVLTF
NA | TRBJ1-1 | 13 | TRBV28 | CASSRTEPTEAFF
NA | TRBJ2-5 | 14 | TRBV7-2 | CASSLGRHQETQYF
NA | TRBJ2-4 | 11 | TRBV2 | CARRDGNIQYF
NA | TRBJ2-3 | 17 | TRBV18 | CASSPPVGGISTDTQYF
NA | TRBJ2-3 | 12 | TRBV10-3 | CAISDRGDTQYF
TRBD2 | TRBJ2-3 | 17 | TRBV7-9 | CVSSPKPTSRSTDTQYF
NA | TRBJ2-1 | 16 | TRBV3-1 | CASASEATAHYNEQFF
NA | TRBJ2-7 | 14 | TRBV7-2 | CASSLVFRGSEQYF
NA | TRBJ2-2 | 16 | TRBV4-3 | CASSQELRANTGELFF
TRBD1 | TRBJ2-1 | 15 | TRBV6-5 | CASSYSGDRYNEQFF
NA | TRBJ2-5 | 15 | TRBV9 | CASSARGGLQETQYF
NA | TRBJ1-5 | 14 | TRBV7-9 | CASSGTASNQPQHF
NA | TRBJ1-4 | 15 | TRBV20-1 | CSTRSTLGGQRRVFF
NA | TRBJ2-7 | 16 | TRBV2 | CASSEGSGTLDKEQYF
NA | TRBJ2-7 | 15 | TRBV4-3 | CASSQEASESYEQYF
NA | TRBJ1-2 | 13 | TRBV28 | CASWDGTLYGYTF
TRBD1 | TRBJ2-6 | 20 | TRBV27 | CASSFYPIGTGVAGANVLTF
NA | TRBJ1-6 | 12 | TRBV27 | CASSLRGSPLHF
TRBD1 | TRBJ2-7 | 17 | TRBV15 | CATSPGRPGQGAYEQYF
NA | TRBJ2-1 | 12 | TRBV12-3/TRBV12-4 | CASSMTPNEQFF
NA | TRBJ2-3 | 14 | TRBV27 | CASSLSGRRDTQYF